This TCR beta chain comes out of a study of graft-versus-host responses after intestinal transplantation. Study as a whole: The recipients all started with anti-thymocyte globulin induction and then took tacrolimus and steroids for 3 to 4 years. Regarding the study as a whole: There were GvH clones found in recipient marrow, and some of them appeared first in ileum or blood.

The CDR3 extends over 14 amino acids. Assay used: immunoSEQ multiplex PCR; TCRdb lists only in-frame clones, some missing. The table has approximately 100,000 clones, roughly 87% seen once. To note about this clone: Antigen specificity is unknown.

This receptor was taken from a human donor who received an intestinal transplant. The V gene is TRBV12-1, the J gene TRBJ1-1; the table assigns TRBD1, which was not confirmed against the DNA. TRBV12-1 is noted as a pseudogene. The sequencing here drew on unstimulated CD4+ T cells sorted from spleen or lymph node cells, taken before intestinal transplant. CDR3 sequence: CASSVVQENTEAFF. As DNA, the CDR3 is TGTGCCAGCAGCGTCGTACAGGAGAACACTGAAGCTTTCTTT.